These 17 T cell receptor beta chains originate from one sample sequenced in a study of T cell responses to AZD1222 COVID-19 vaccine. Generated by immunoSEQ multiplex PCR, the TCRdb table keeps only in-frame clones and is missing some. Seen here are 85,000 to 100,000 clones, around nine tenths observed once, and the top ten hold roughly 13%. The material sequenced was peripheral blood, taken on day 0 of AZD1222 vaccination. These TCRs come from an adult in good health.

The chain couples TRBV19 to TRBJ2-3; the D gene is possibly TRBD2 (6 bases). Germline-derived CDR1 and CDR2 are LNHDA and SQIVND (reference sequence). V was shortened by 3 bases and J by 2 bases, with 12 bases between the two germline ends. The CDR3 extends over 15 amino acids. In DNA form, the CDR3 reads TGTGCCAGTAGTATTATCCCTAGCGACACAGATACGCAGTATTTT. It yields the protein CASSIIPSDTDTQYF.

This clone was counted once. The CDR3: CASSLGTGESGYTF. CDR3 sequence (DNA): TGTGCCAGCAGCCTGGGGACAGGGGAGAGTGGCTACACCTTC. The rearrangement links TRBV5-4 to TRBJ1-2; TRBD1 aligns across 10 bases. Germline lookup yields CDR1 SGHNT and CDR2 YYREEE (reference sequence). After removal of 4 bases from V and 7 bases from J, the junction contained 7 bases not matched to a gene. CDR3 length: 14 residues.

The J gene is TRBJ1-2, the V gene TRBV11-2; weak D call: TRBD1 (6 bases). CDR3 length equals 14 residues. Trimming took 10 bases from V and 1 from J, leaving 16 bases between them. CDR1 and CDR2 from the germline V gene are SGHAT and FQNNGV. This chain's CDR3 is CATSQGQSNYGYTF. The CDR3 nucleotides are TGTGCCACCTCACAGGGTCAAAGTAACTATGGCTACACCTTC.

CDR3 DNA: TGTGCCAGCAGCCCTGTAAAAGGCAGTATCTCAGAGACCCAGTACTTC. Amino acids: CASSPVKGSISETQYF. V gene TRBV5-4 combines with J gene TRBJ2-5, with unresolved D. CDR1 SGHNT and CDR2 YYREEE come from the germline V gene (reference sequence). The V gene lost 4 bases and the J gene lost 4 bases, with 20 bases spanning the gap. This CDR3 is 16 amino acids long.

This clone was counted a single time. The chain recombines TRBV30 with TRBJ2-5; D call uncertain. With 0 bases removed from V and 2 bases from J, the gap between germline ends came to 4 bases. Germline V lookup: CDR1 GTSNPN, CDR2 SVGIG (reference sequence). This CDR3 contains 12 residues. The CDR3 spells CAWSVHQETQYF. CDR3 nucleotides: TGTGCCTGGAGTGTACATCAAGAGACCCAGTACTTC.

This chain joins TRBV2 and TRBJ1-2, with 7 bases matching TRBD1. Trimming removed 6 bases from V and 10 bases from J; junction bases left unmatched: 8. Germline CDR1 reads SNHLY; CDR2 reads FYNNEI. This CDR3 has 12 amino acids. CDR3 region: CASSADRSPYTF. The CDR3 coding sequence is TGTGCCAGCAGCGCGGACAGGAGTCCCTACACCTTC.

The chain combines TRBV19 with TRBJ2-7, with D hard to call. The length of the CDR3 is 14 residues. Germline CDR1 and CDR2: LNHDA and SQIVND (reference sequence). V dropped 1 base and J dropped 0 bases, with 7 bases sitting between them. CDR3 nucleotides: TGTGCCAGTAGTATAGGGGCCGGCTCCTACGAGCAGTACTTC. It translates to CASSIGAGSYEQYF.

This chain uses TRBV7-6 with TRBJ2-1, with D possibly being TRBD1 or TRBD2 (6 bases each). Germline V gene data show CDR1 as SGHVS and CDR2 as FNYEAQ. V was shortened by 3 bases and J by 5 bases, with 14 bases between the two germline ends. CDR3 length equals 15 residues. CDR3 loop: CASSFGRGPNNEQFF. As DNA, the CDR3 is TGTGCCAGCAGCTTCGGTCGGGGGCCAAACAATGAGCAGTTCTTC.

The chain combines TRBV4-2 with TRBJ1-2, with D unclear. This CDR3 is 15 amino acids long. The germline V gene encodes CDR1 LGHNA and CDR2 YNFKEQ. With 0 bases removed from V and 8 bases from J, the gap between germline ends came to 16 bases. CDR3 nucleotides: TGTGCCAGCAGCCAAGATCCCACAGACTCCCGGGGCTACACCTTC. Translated, it gives CASSQDPTDSRGYTF.

The rearrangement links TRBV5-1 to TRBJ2-7, with D unclear. The CDR3 contains 12 residues. Germline values: CDR1 SGHRS, CDR2 YFSETQ. With 4 bases removed from V and 6 bases from J, the gap between germline ends came to 11 bases. This CDR3 reads CASSPMSAEQYF. The CDR3 DNA reads as TGCGCCAGCAGCCCCATGTCGGCCGAGCAGTACTTC.

J is TRBJ2-1 and V is TRBV4-1, with 11 nucleotides matching TRBD1. V shed 4 bases and J 9 bases; nucleotides not matched to a gene: 5. In germline, CDR1 is MGHRA, CDR2 YSYEKL. This CDR3 is built from 14 residues. DNA for the CDR3: TGCGCCAGCAGCCGAGCCGGGACAGGGGGTGAGCAGTTCTTC. This gives the protein CASSRAGTGGEQFF.

The table lists this clone with a count of one. The rearrangement links TRBV27 to TRBJ1-2; no definite D call. Trimming pared 3 bases from V and 2 bases from J, leaving 10 bases between. Germline V gene sequence: CDR1 MNHEY, CDR2 SMNVEV (reference sequence). This CDR3 contains 14 residues. The CDR3 protein is CASSLRHRNYGYTF. The CDR3 DNA follows: TGTGCCAGCAGTTTGAGGCACCGAAACTATGGCTACACCTTC.

The rearrangement joins TRBV29-1 to TRBJ2-5; D is uncertain. V lost 6 bases and J 4 bases, leaving 21 bases between the germline ends. The CDR3 has 15 amino acids. The germline CDR1 and CDR2 sequences are SQVTM and ANQGSEA. The CDR3 region is CSVCLGSGKGETQYF. The CDR3 DNA reads as TGCAGCGTCTGTCTCGGATCGGGCAAGGGAGAGACCCAGTACTTC.

The CDR3 protein is CASSLVLDRYYEQYF. The DNA of the CDR3 is TGTGCCAGCAGCTTAGTTCTGGATCGATACTACGAGCAGTACTTC. The chain couples TRBV7-2 to TRBJ2-7; D unresolved. Trimming left V 1 base short and J 3 bases short, with 13 bases between. The CDR3 has 15 residues. The germline CDR1 and CDR2 sequences are SGHTA and FQGNSA.

This sequence joins TRBV19 and TRBJ1-3; D unresolved. Germline V gene data show CDR1 as LNHDA and CDR2 as SQIVND (reference sequence). CDR3 length equals 15 residues. The V end was cut by 3 bases, the J end by 2 bases, with 11 bases between. The DNA of the CDR3 is TGTGCCAGTAGTATCGAAGGGAAGGCTGGAAACACCATATATTTT. Translating gives CASSIEGKAGNTIYF. Full variable domain (remainder filled in from reference TRBV19 and TRBJ1-3): DGGITQSPKYLFRKEGQNVTLSCEQNLNHDAMYWYRQDPGQGLRLIYYSQIVNDFQKGDIAEGYSVSREKKESFPLTVTSAQKNPTAFYLCASSIEGKAGNTIYFGEGSWLTVV.

V and J are TRBV6-5 and TRBJ2-7; D gene unclear. The germline V and J ends were trimmed by 0 bases and 5 bases, with 11 bases remaining between them. Germline assignment: CDR1 MNHEY and CDR2 SVGAGI. CDR3 size: 14 residues. CDR3 protein: CASSYSIVQNEQYF. The CDR3 nucleotides read TGTGCCAGCAGTTACTCGATTGTGCAGAACGAGCAGTACTTC.

This clone was observed once. The chain couples TRBV11-2 to TRBJ1-3; D is undetermined. The V and J ends lost 5 bases and 0 bases respectively, with 11 bases between them. The CDR3 has 15 amino acids. Germline V CDR1 and CDR2: SGHAT, FQNNGV. The CDR3 reads CASSGTAFSGNTIYF. The CDR3 bases are TGTGCCAGCAGCGGTACCGCGTTCTCTGGAAACACCATATATTTT.